The T cell receptor (beta chain) described here comes from a study of cytomegalovirus exposure and HLA in healthy donors. Separate from the roughly 720-subject first cohort, the approximately 120-subject validation cohort was the one that the donors belonged to. Profiling relied on immunoSEQ multiplex PCR, and the TCRdb table lists in-frame clones only, not all of them. The sample carries some 110,000 clones, 80% to 90% recorded once. This TCR derives from a young man in good health and CMV-seropositive. The source material was PBMCs.

The CDR3 region has the DNA TGTGCCAGCAGCGGTGTGGGACTCCAAGAGACCCAGTACTTC. Its translation is CASSGVGLQETQYF. The genes are TRBV9 and TRBJ2-5, with a possible D match to TRBD2 (6 bases). Germline loops: CDR1 SGDLS, CDR2 YYNGEE. V was clipped by 3 bases and J by 1 base, with 10 bases between them. The CDR3 covers 14 residues.